This is a list of T cell receptor beta chains from one sample in a study of OX40 agonist ivuxolimab in advanced cancers. Sequencing was performed with immunoSEQ multiplex PCR; in TCRdb, only in-frame clones are kept and a portion is missing. The sample has 65,000 to 70,000 clones; 82% are singletons. The sample was CD4+ or CD8+ T cells sorted from blood, taken in a trial of the OX40 agonist ivuxolimab. The source is an adult with an advanced solid tumor such as melanoma, head and neck, liver or kidney cancer. Each CDR3 is given with its conserved first and last residue. The D gene is left open where the match is weak. Expanded clones get a size class; other rows say once, few or many, or leave the size out.

size: few
J: TRBJ1-2
V: TRBV5-6
D: -
DNA: TGTGCCAGCAGCCGCGGAGCCATCTATGGCTACACCTTC
CDR3: CASSRGAIYGYTF

size: -
J: TRBJ2-1
V: TRBV5-8
D: -
DNA: TGTGCCAGCAGCTTAGGGACCTATTCCTACAATGAGCAGTTCTTC
CDR3: CASSLGTYSYNEQFF

size: -
J: TRBJ2-7
V: TRBV6-1
D: -
DNA: TGTGCCAGCAGTGAGGGCAGCTCCGTCTCCTACGAGCAGTACTTC
CDR3: CASSEGSSVSYEQYF

size: -
J: TRBJ2-1
V: TRBV11-3
D: -
DNA: TGTGCCAGCAGCTTTACCCCTTACAATGAGCAGTTCTTC
CDR3: CASSFTPYNEQFF

size: -
J: TRBJ2-1
V: TRBV29-1
D: TRBD2
DNA: TGCAGCGTTAGGAGCGGGGGGAAAAAGGTAAATGAGCAGTTCTTC
CDR3: CSVRSGGKKVNEQFF

size: -
J: TRBJ2-1
V: TRBV4-1
D: TRBD2
DNA: TGCGCCAGCAGCCAAGAATGGACTAGTAATGATGAGCAGTTCTTC
CDR3: CASSQEWTSNDEQFF

size: -
J: TRBJ2-1
V: TRBV7-6
D: -
DNA: TGTGCCAGCAGCCCCGCCCCGGGAGAGGTCCCCAATGAGCAGTTCTTC
CDR3: CASSPAPGEVPNEQFF

size: -
J: TRBJ2-3
V: TRBV2
D: TRBD2
DNA: TGTGCCAGCAGTGAAGCGCCAGGATTGGGGGGGGGAACAGATACGCAGTATTTT
CDR3: CASSEAPGLGGGTDTQYF

size: -
J: TRBJ2-5
V: TRBV5-1
D: -
DNA: TGCGCCAGCAGCGTTGACAGTTACCCCCAGTACTTC
CDR3: CASSVDSYPQYF

size: once
J: TRBJ1-2
V: TRBV5-4
D: -
DNA: TGTGCCAGCAGCTTGGCCTCCACGGTGAACTATGGCTACACCTTC
CDR3: CASSLASTVNYGYTF

size: few
J: TRBJ1-3
V: TRBV7-9
D: TRBD1
DNA: TGTGCCAGCAGCCCCAACATCCAGACAGGGGAAGGTAACACCATATATTTT
CDR3: CASSPNIQTGEGNTIYF

size: -
J: TRBJ2-7
V: TRBV7-9
D: -
DNA: TGTGCCAGCAGCTCCTTTTACAGGGGGGGAATCTACGAGCAGTACTTC
CDR3: CASSSFYRGGIYEQYF

size: -
J: TRBJ2-6
V: TRBV5-4
D: -
DNA: TGTGCCTCGAAACGGGGCAGGGATGGGGCCAACGTCCTGACTTTC
CDR3: CASKRGRDGANVLTF

size: once
J: TRBJ1-1
V: TRBV5-1
D: -
DNA: TGCGCCAGCAGCTTGGGACTGGCGGGCACTGAAGCTTTCTTT
CDR3: CASSLGLAGTEAFF

size: -
J: TRBJ1-3
V: TRBV30
D: -
DNA: TGTGCCTGGAGTCGGGGACACAAGGGAGGAGACACCATATATTTT
CDR3: CAWSRGHKGGDTIYF

size: once
J: TRBJ2-1
V: TRBV30
D: -
DNA: TGTGCCTGGAGCTCCCGAGACAGATACAATGAGCAGTTCTTC
CDR3: CAWSSRDRYNEQFF

size: -
J: TRBJ2-3
V: TRBV28
D: -
DNA: TGTGCCAGCAGTCGACTGTTTTCCCAGACCCCTAGCACAGATACGCAGTATTTT
CDR3: CASSRLFSQTPSTDTQYF

size: -
J: TRBJ1-1
V: TRBV27
D: -
DNA: TGTGCCAGCAGTCTACTGAACAGGAACACTGAAGCTTTCTTT
CDR3: CASSLLNRNTEAFF

size: -
J: TRBJ2-3
V: TRBV15
D: -
DNA: TGTGCCACCAGCAGAGAGGGACGGGATACGCAGTATTTT
CDR3: CATSREGRDTQYF

size: -
J: TRBJ2-2
V: TRBV4-3
D: TRBD2
DNA: TGCGCCAGCAGCCTAGCGGGAGCTCCGGGGCTGTTTTTT
CDR3: CASSLAGAPGLFF

size: -
J: TRBJ2-1
V: TRBV5-1
D: -
DNA: TGCGCCAGCAAAGACGTGGGACAAAGGTTCAATGAGCAGTTCTTC
CDR3: CASKDVGQRFNEQFF

size: -
J: TRBJ2-2
V: TRBV7-7
D: TRBD1
DNA: TGTGCCAGCAGCCTGACAGGGAGCACCGGGGAGCTGTTTTTT
CDR3: CASSLTGSTGELFF

size: -
J: TRBJ2-1
V: TRBV27
D: TRBD2
DNA: TGTGCCAGCAGTTTGCGTAGCGGGAAGAGGTCCTACAATGAGCAGTTCTTC
CDR3: CASSLRSGKRSYNEQFF

size: few
J: TRBJ2-2
V: TRBV2
D: -
DNA: TGTGCCAGCAGTGTACTATGGGACACCGGGGAGCTGTTTTTT
CDR3: CASSVLWDTGELFF

size: -
J: TRBJ2-2
V: TRBV15
D: -
DNA: TGTGCCACCAGCAGAGATCGGGGCGGGGAGCTGTTTTTT
CDR3: CATSRDRGGELFF

size: -
J: TRBJ2-1
V: TRBV19
D: TRBD2
DNA: TGTGCCAGTAGTAGCCCGGGACTAACCAACAATGAGCAGTTCTTC
CDR3: CASSSPGLTNNEQFF

size: -
J: TRBJ2-7
V: TRBV11-2
D: -
DNA: TGTGCCAGCAGGGACTCGTACCGCTCCTACGAGCAGTACTTC
CDR3: CASRDSYRSYEQYF

size: -
J: TRBJ2-3
V: TRBV13
D: -
DNA: TGTGCCAGCAGCCCGCAGGGTCTTGGCCCTAGCACAGATACGCAGTATTTT
CDR3: CASSPQGLGPSTDTQYF

size: -
J: TRBJ1-3
V: TRBV5-5
D: TRBD1
DNA: TGTGCCAGCAGCAGCAGACAGGGGGCCGTCACAAACACCATATATTTT
CDR3: CASSSRQGAVTNTIYF

size: -
J: TRBJ2-1
V: TRBV28
D: -
DNA: TGTGCCAGCAGCGAGCTTAGATCGCAGTTCTTC
CDR3: CASSELRSQFF

size: -
J: TRBJ1-1
V: TRBV7-9
D: -
DNA: TGTGCCAGCAGCTTAGTTGGACCGGGGAACACTGAAGCTTTCTTT
CDR3: CASSLVGPGNTEAFF

size: -
J: TRBJ2-3
V: TRBV6-5
D: -
DNA: TGTGCCAGCAGTTACAGTTTGACAGATACGCAGTATTTT
CDR3: CASSYSLTDTQYF

size: few
J: TRBJ2-6
V: TRBV7-9
D: -
DNA: TGTGCCAGCAGCCTCAACGTCCTGACTTTC
CDR3: CASSLNVLTF

size: few
J: TRBJ1-4
V: TRBV2
D: -
DNA: TGTGCCAGCAGTGTCATGAGGACGGATGGCAAACTGTTTTTT
CDR3: CASSVMRTDGKLFF

size: -
J: TRBJ1-4
V: TRBV7-2
D: TRBD1
DNA: TGTGCCAGCAGCTTTGGACAGGGTGAAAAACTGTTTTTT
CDR3: CASSFGQGEKLFF

size: few
J: TRBJ1-3
V: TRBV2
D: -
DNA: TGTGCCAGCAGAGACTCAGGGTCTGGAAACACCATATATTTT
CDR3: CASRDSGSGNTIYF

size: -
J: TRBJ2-3
V: TRBV9
D: -
DNA: TGTGCCAGCAGCGTAGATGCGGGTGGGGCAGATACGCAGTATTTT
CDR3: CASSVDAGGADTQYF

size: -
J: TRBJ1-1
V: TRBV7-2
D: -
DNA: TGTGCCAGCAGCCTACTGGGTCGTGACACTGAAGCTTTCTTT
CDR3: CASSLLGRDTEAFF

size: -
J: TRBJ2-3
V: TRBV30
D: TRBD2
DNA: TGTGCCTGGAGTGGACTAGCGGGATACACAGATACGCAGTATTTT
CDR3: CAWSGLAGYTDTQYF

size: once
J: TRBJ1-1
V: TRBV6-1
D: TRBD1
DNA: TGTGCCAGCAGTGTAACAGGGGGCACTGAAGCTTTCTTT
CDR3: CASSVTGGTEAFF

size: -
J: TRBJ2-4
V: TRBV4-1
D: TRBD2
DNA: TGCGCCAGCAGCCAAGCGGGACTAGCGGGAGTCAAAAACATTCAGTACTTC
CDR3: CASSQAGLAGVKNIQYF

size: -
J: TRBJ1-2
V: TRBV6-4
D: -
DNA: TGTGCCAGCAGTGATGAAGCCTATGGCTACACCTTC
CDR3: CASSDEAYGYTF

size: -
J: TRBJ1-5
V: TRBV4-2
D: -
DNA: TGTGCCAGCAGCGCCGGACAGAATAGCAATCAGCCCCAGCATTTT
CDR3: CASSAGQNSNQPQHF

size: -
J: TRBJ1-6
V: TRBV4-1
D: TRBD1
DNA: TGCGCCAGCAGCCAAAAGGGACAGGGGAATTCACCCCTCCACTTT
CDR3: CASSQKGQGNSPLHF

size: few
J: TRBJ1-5
V: TRBV28
D: -
DNA: TGTGCCAGCAGCTCCTTAAAGAGGCCAGGGACAAATCAGCCCCAGCATTTT
CDR3: CASSSLKRPGTNQPQHF

size: -
J: TRBJ1-1
V: TRBV5-1
D: TRBD1
DNA: TGCGCCAGCAGCAAGACGGACAGGCATGAAGCTTTCTTT
CDR3: CASSKTDRHEAFF

size: -
J: TRBJ1-4
V: TRBV9
D: -
DNA: TGTGCCAGCAGCGCAGCCGGGACATCGTATGAAAAACTGTTTTTT
CDR3: CASSAAGTSYEKLFF

size: -
J: TRBJ1-1
V: TRBV11-3
D: -
DNA: TGTGCCAGCAGCTCCGAGGACAGCGAAGCTTTCTTT
CDR3: CASSSEDSEAFF

size: -
J: TRBJ1-1
V: TRBV13
D: -
DNA: TGTGCCAGCAGCTTAGTACAGGGAAACACTGAAGCTTTCTTT
CDR3: CASSLVQGNTEAFF

size: few
J: TRBJ2-4
V: TRBV18
D: TRBD1
DNA: TGTGCCAGCTCACTTTCGGGACAGGGAAGCATTCAGTACTTC
CDR3: CASSLSGQGSIQYF

size: -
J: TRBJ2-7
V: TRBV5-4
D: -
DNA: TGTGCCAGCAGCACCCGGCTAGGGACCTACGAGCAGTACTTC
CDR3: CASSTRLGTYEQYF

size: -
J: TRBJ2-6
V: TRBV4-1
D: TRBD1
DNA: TGCGCCAGCAGCCACCGACAGGGGACGACATCTGGGGCCAACGTCCTGACTTTC
CDR3: CASSHRQGTTSGANVLTF

size: -
J: TRBJ2-3
V: TRBV11-1
D: TRBD2
DNA: TGTGCCAGCGACCTAGGACTAGCGGGAGATACGCAGTATTTT
CDR3: CASDLGLAGDTQYF

size: -
J: TRBJ2-5
V: TRBV11-2
D: -
DNA: TGTGCCAGCAGCTTAGTACTGGGGTTTCAAGAGACCCAGTACTTC
CDR3: CASSLVLGFQETQYF

size: -
J: TRBJ2-1
V: TRBV28
D: -
DNA: TGTGCCAGCAGTTTAATTGGGTTACAGGGAAAGGGCAATGAGCAGTTCTTC
CDR3: CASSLIGLQGKGNEQFF